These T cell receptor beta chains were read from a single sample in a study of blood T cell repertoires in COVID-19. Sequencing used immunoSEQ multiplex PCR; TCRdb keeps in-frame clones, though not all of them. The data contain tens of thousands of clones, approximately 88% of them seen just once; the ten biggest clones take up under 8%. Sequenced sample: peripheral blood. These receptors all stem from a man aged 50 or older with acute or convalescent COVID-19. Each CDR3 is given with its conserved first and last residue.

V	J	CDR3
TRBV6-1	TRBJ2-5	CASSDVETQYF
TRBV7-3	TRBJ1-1	CASSTRGWNTEAFF
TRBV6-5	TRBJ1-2	CASIAGGNYGYTF
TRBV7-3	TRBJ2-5	CASSERGGAEETQYF
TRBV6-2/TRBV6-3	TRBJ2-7	CASSYYGTSGPSYEQYF
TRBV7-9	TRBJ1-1	CASSFLQGAGDTEAFF
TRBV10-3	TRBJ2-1	CAISGTSGRVSYNEQFF
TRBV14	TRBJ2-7	CASSQRGTGYEQYF
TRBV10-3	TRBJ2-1	CAISESYGTGDFKEQFF
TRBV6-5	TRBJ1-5	CASSTGPSGNQPQHF
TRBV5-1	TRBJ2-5	CASSLAQGSAPGTQYF
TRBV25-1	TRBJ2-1	CASSELREQGSGQFF
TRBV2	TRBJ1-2	CASRSGGRYGYTF
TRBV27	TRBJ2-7	CASSFRYPPHEQYF
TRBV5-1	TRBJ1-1	CASSIDPGQGAGNTEAFF
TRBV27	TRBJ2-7	CASSKFSSAGYVHEQYF
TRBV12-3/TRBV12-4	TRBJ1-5	CASSSNREPQHF
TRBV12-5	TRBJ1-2	CASALDSRGGYTF
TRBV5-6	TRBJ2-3	CASSEQVPGGADTQYF
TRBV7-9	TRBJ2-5	CASSSGTSGTETQYF
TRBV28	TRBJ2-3	CASSNSGLSGRGGTQYF
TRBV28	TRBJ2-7	CASSLTTTGYPSYEQYF
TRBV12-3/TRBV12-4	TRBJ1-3	CASRRQGENTIYF
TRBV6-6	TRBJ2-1	CASRTEASGGRNEQFF
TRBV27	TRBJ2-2	CASSLFPGPTGELFF
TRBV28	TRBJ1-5	CASSPRTGGLYQPQHF
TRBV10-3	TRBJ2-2	CATFSGVNTGELFF
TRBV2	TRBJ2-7	CASSIPGQADYEQYF
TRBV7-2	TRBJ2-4	CASSDSTSGGATKNIQYF
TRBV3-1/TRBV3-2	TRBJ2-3	CASSQEKRFTDTQYF
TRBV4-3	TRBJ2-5	CASSQEWQGAYERETQYF
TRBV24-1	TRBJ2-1	CATSDLQVGNEQFF
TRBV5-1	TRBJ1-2	CASSPAITGNGYTF
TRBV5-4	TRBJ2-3	CASSFGQGGVDTQYF
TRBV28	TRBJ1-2	CASSFRASYGYTF
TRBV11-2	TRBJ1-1	CASSLARTGNTEAFF
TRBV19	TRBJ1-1	CASSRGPTGVGSEAFF
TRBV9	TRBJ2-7	CASSVAPSAGGYYEQYF
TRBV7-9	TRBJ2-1	CASSQDRGRVNEQFF
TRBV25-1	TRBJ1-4	CASSDRRTGLNEKLFF